The 18 T cell receptor beta chains below were found in one sample sequenced in a study of cytomegalovirus exposure and HLA in healthy donors. Primers included in the PCR were 60 Vbeta and 13 Jbeta primers. Profiled with immunoSEQ multiplex PCR; TCRdb holds only in-frame clones, not every one. The sample carries approximately 100,000 clones, more than 75% recorded once. The sequenced sample consisted of PBMCs. The receptor set was obtained from a woman aged 40 to 50 in good health and CMV-seropositive.

This clone showed up just a few times. CDR3 sequence reads: CAISSTGQRINYGYTF. CDR3 DNA sequence: TGTGCCATCAGTTCGACTGGACAGAGAATAAACTATGGCTACACCTTC. The V and J genes are TRBV10-3 and TRBJ1-2; tentatively, D is TRBD1 (6 bases). V was cut by 5 bases and J by 2 bases, with 18 bases left in between. Germline loops: CDR1 ENHRY, CDR2 SYGVKD. The CDR3 is made up of 16 amino acids.

The chain's CDR3 is CASSLGDRVRSPLHF. CDR3 in DNA: TGCGCCAGCAGCTTGGGGGACAGGGTTAGGTCACCCCTCCACTTT. The chain is built from TRBV5-1 and TRBJ1-6; TRBD1 matches at 9 bases. There are 15 residues in the CDR3. Germline CDR1 and CDR2: SGHRS and YFSETQ. The V gene end was trimmed by 0 bases and the J gene end by 10 bases; junction bases not matched to a gene: 5.

This chain uses TRBV5-4 with TRBJ1-2, with 7 bases matching TRBD1. The ends lost 0 bases at V and 2 bases at J; junction bases unmatched: 10. CDR3 length equals 17 residues. CDR1 is SGHNT, CDR2 YYREEE, per germline (reference sequence). Here the CDR3 reads CASSLARQVRGNYGYTF. Here the CDR3 DNA reads TGTGCCAGCAGCTTGGCCCGACAGGTCAGGGGGAACTATGGCTACACCTTC.

This clone appeared once. The V and J genes are TRBV6-1 and TRBJ1-5, with TRBD1 as a possible D gene (6 bases). Germline CDR1 reads MNHNS; CDR2 reads SASEGT. The CDR3 has 14 residues. Deletions cut 4 bases from V and 4 bases from J, with 11 bases between. As DNA, the CDR3 is TGTGCCAGCAGTGGCCATCAGGGGAATCAGCCCCAGCATTTT. It yields the protein CASSGHQGNQPQHF.

The J gene is TRBJ1-1, the V gene TRBV2; 11 bases map to TRBD1. The CDR3 extends over 14 amino acids. V shed 5 bases, J shed 5 bases, and the junction held 4 bases outside the gene matches. From germline, CDR1 is SNHLY and CDR2 FYNNEI. In DNA form, the CDR3 reads TGTGCCAGCAGTTGGGACAGGGGGGTGACTGAAGCTTTCTTT. Protein sequence: CASSWDRGVTEAFF.

The chain joins TRBV18 to TRBJ2-3; D possibly corresponds to TRBD2 (6 bases). Germline CDR1 and CDR2: KGHSH and LQKENI. The CDR3 extends over 16 amino acids. Trimming cost V 3 bases and J 0 bases, with 13 bases left between them. CDR3 coding DNA: TGTGCCAGCTCACCGCCCGGGACTGCTAGCACAGATACGCAGTATTTT. Its translation: CASSPPGTASTDTQYF.

V gene TRBV6-5 combines with J gene TRBJ2-4; D perhaps matches TRBD2 (6 bases). Germline V lookup: CDR1 MNHEY, CDR2 SVGAGI. V shed 6 bases and J shed 10 bases, with 13 bases lying between them. The CDR3 runs to 12 residues. The CDR3 region has the DNA TGTGCCAGCAGAGGGGCTAGCGCGATTCAGTACTTC. Translating it yields CASRGASAIQYF.

V is TRBV5-4 and J is TRBJ2-2, with 9 bases lining up with TRBD1. J gave up 1 base and V 5 bases, and 6 bases lay outside the gene matches. CDR1 and CDR2 from the germline V gene are SGHNT and YYREEE (reference sequence). The CDR3 is 16 residues long. In nucleotides, the CDR3 is TGTGCCAGCAGACCTGGACAGGGGCGGAACACCGGGGAGCTGTTTTTT. It is translated as CASRPGQGRNTGELFF.

There are a few counts of this clone. The rearrangement uses TRBV6-1 and TRBJ2-1, with 7 bases fitting TRBD2. Trimming removed 6 bases from V and 9 bases from J; junction bases left unmatched: 8. The CDR3 has 13 residues. The germline CDR1 and CDR2 sequences are MNHNS and SASEGT. CDR3 protein: CASRVAAGREQFF. The CDR3 DNA is TGTGCCAGCAGGGTAGCAGCGGGGCGTGAGCAGTTCTTC.

This clone was counted a single time. The chain combines TRBV27 with TRBJ2-7; TRBD2 matches 7 bases. Germline trimming cut 2 bases from V and 3 bases from J; bases unmatched to any gene: 4. There are 14 residues in the CDR3. Per germline, CDR1 MNHEY and CDR2 SMNVEV (reference sequence). In DNA, the CDR3 is TGTGCCAGCAGTTTAGGGGGGGGATACTACGAGCAGTACTTC. Translating it yields CASSLGGGYYEQYF.

The chain links TRBV7-8 to TRBJ1-3; D is unresolved. Trimming took off 2 bases at V and 0 bases at J, with 5 bases between the two ends. The CDR3 runs to 14 residues. Germline values: CDR1 SGHVS, CDR2 FQNEAQ. CDR3 DNA: TGTGCCAGCAGCTTATCCAACTCTGGAAACACCATATATTTT. It codes for CASSLSNSGNTIYF.

This clone showed up just once. The chain recombines TRBV27 with TRBJ1-6; D is undetermined. The V gene lost 8 bases and the J gene lost 8 bases, with 10 bases spanning the gap. This CDR3 has 12 amino acids. Per germline, CDR1 MNHEY and CDR2 SMNVEV (reference sequence). The CDR3 DNA reads TGTGCCAGCCAGCACCGGGATTCACCCCTCCACTTT. It encodes CASQHRDSPLHF.

This chain uses TRBV30 with TRBJ1-6, with D unresolved. The CDR3 has 14 residues. The ends were cut back, 1 base at V and 6 bases at J, with 10 bases in the middle. Germline V gene lookup returns CDR1 GTSNPN and CDR2 SVGIG (reference sequence). The CDR3 DNA follows: TGTGCCTGGAGTGGAGACGGAGTTAATTCACCCCTCCACTTT. Translating it yields CAWSGDGVNSPLHF.

The CDR3 DNA sequence: TGTGCCAGCAGCTTGGACCGGGACAGGGGGCGGGAGCAGTACTTC. It encodes CASSLDRDRGREQYF. The chain couples TRBV5-4 to TRBJ2-7, with 12 bases that match TRBD1. The junction had 5 bases not matched to a gene; V was cut back by 0 bases and J by 7 bases. Germline CDR1 SGHNT, CDR2 YYREEE (reference sequence). The CDR3 is 15 amino acids. Complete variable domain (other parts from reference TRBV5-4 and TRBJ2-7): ETGVTQSPTHLIKTRGQQVTLRCSSQSGHNTVSWYQQALGQGPQFIFQYYREEENGRGNFPPRFSGLQFPNYSSELNVNALELDDSALYLCASSLDRDRGREQYFGPGTRLTVT.

The chain uses TRBV2 and TRBJ1-5, with 11 bases lining up with TRBD1. V lost 11 bases to trimming and J lost 7 bases; unmatched junction nucleotides: 7. CDR3 length: 13 amino acids. The germline V gene has CDR1 SNHLY and CDR2 FYNNEI. The CDR3: CACQRDRGQPQHF. In DNA, the CDR3 is TGTGCCTGTCAGAGGGACAGGGGGCAGCCCCAGCATTTT.

This clone occurred once. The genes are TRBV7-2 and TRBJ2-1, with 8 bases that match TRBD2. Germline V gene data show CDR1 as SGHTA and CDR2 as FQGNSA. This CDR3 has 15 amino acids. V was pared by 1 base and J by 7 bases, with 6 bases of the junction left unmatched. The CDR3 sequence is CASSLDRGGHNEQFF. The CDR3 DNA is TGTGCCAGCAGCTTAGATCGGGGGGGCCATAATGAGCAGTTCTTC.

For the CDR3, the DNA is TGTGCCAGCAGCTTAGCAGGGGATAGGAACACTGAAGCTTTCTTT. It yields the protein CASSLAGDRNTEAFF. This rearrangement joins TRBV7-9 to TRBJ1-1; tentatively, D is TRBD1 (5 bases). Per the germline V gene, CDR1 is SEHNR and CDR2 is FQNEAQ (reference sequence). The V gene lost 0 bases and the J gene lost 1 base, with 9 bases spanning the gap. The CDR3 consists of 15 residues. The full variable domain, completed using reference TRBV7-9 and TRBJ1-1, is DTGVSQNPRHKITKRGQNVTFRCDPISEHNRLYWYRQTLGQGPEFLTYFQNEAQLEKSRLLSDRFSAERPKGSFSTLEIQRTEQGDSAMYLCASSLAGDRNTEAFFGQGTRLTVV.

This chain joins TRBV30 and TRBJ1-4, with 7 bases matching TRBD1. Germline trimming cut 8 bases from V and 4 bases from J; bases unmatched to any gene: 7. CDR3 length equals 13 residues. Germline CDR1 reads GTSNPN; CDR2 reads SVGIG (reference sequence). As DNA, the CDR3 is TGTGCCGGAGACAGGGATCTTAATGAAAAACTGTTTTTT. Encoded protein: CAGDRDLNEKLFF.